The T cell receptor beta chain described here comes from a study of blood T cell repertoires in COVID-19. Clones were sequenced by immunoSEQ multiplex PCR, and TCRdb holds only the in-frame ones, with some missing. This sample has about 160,000 clones, with over 70% found just once. This CDR3 is 18 amino acids long. Germline V gives CDR1 LGHNA, CDR2 YSLEER. The V gene end was trimmed by 2 bases and the J gene end by 3 bases; junction bases not matched to a gene: 5. Sequenced: peripheral blood. The rearrangement uses TRBV4-3 and TRBJ2-2, with 14 bases fitting TRBD2. The TCR originated in a man between 65 and 85 years old with acute or convalescent COVID-19. The CDR3 region is CASSQSTSGRAHTGELFF. The DNA for the CDR3 is TGCGCCAGCAGCCAATCGACTAGCGGGAGGGCTCACACCGGGGAGCTGTTTTTT.